This is a list of T cell receptor beta chains from one sample in a study of blood T cell repertoires in COVID-19. The protocol was immunoSEQ multiplex PCR, while the TCRdb copy is restricted to in-frame clones and leaves out a portion. The profile shows around 370,000 clones, more than 70% of them singletons. Sequencing was carried out using peripheral blood. The receptor source for this set is a woman between 65 and 79 years old with COVID-19, enrolled during active disease. Each CDR3 is given with its conserved first and last residue. The order of the fields is clone size, V gene, J gene, D gene, CDR3 protein, CDR3 DNA. The D gene is left open where the match is weak. Where a row states a size, it is once, few, many or the class of an expanded clone; other rows omit it.

.	TRBV6-2/TRBV6-3	TRBJ1-5	.	CASSYPGGWNQPQHF	TGTGCCAGCAGTTACCCGGGAGGGTGGAATCAGCCCCAGCATTTT
.	TRBV7-2	TRBJ1-2	.	CASSLVTGGDYGYTF	TGTGCCAGCAGCTTAGTGACGGGGGGCGACTATGGCTACACCTTC
.	TRBV19	TRBJ1-5	.	CASSIVPGNQPQHF	TGTGCCAGTAGTATAGTTCCGGGGAATCAGCCCCAGCATTTT
.	TRBV5-1	TRBJ1-1	TRBD1	CASSGTGVRDTEAFF	TGCGCCAGCAGCGGGACAGGGGTAAGGGACACTGAAGCTTTCTTT
.	TRBV5-1	TRBJ2-5	.	CASSVGETQYF	TGCGCCAGCAGCGTCGGAGAGACCCAGTACTTC
many	TRBV19	TRBJ1-1	.	CASSALDIAGTEAFF	TGTGCCAGTAGTGCCTTGGACATAGCTGGCACTGAAGCTTTCTTT
.	TRBV11-2	TRBJ1-1	TRBD1	CASSFGTGGRTEAFF	TGTGCCAGCAGCTTCGGGACAGGGGGAAGAACTGAAGCTTTCTTT
few	TRBV7-7	TRBJ1-6	.	CASSLKGLGPLHF	TGTGCCAGCAGCTTAAAGGGGTTGGGACCCCTCCACTTT
few	TRBV7-9	TRBJ1-1	.	CASQPDVGGLNTEAFF	TGTGCCAGCCAACCAGATGTGGGTGGGCTGAACACTGAAGCTTTCTTT
once	TRBV5-4	TRBJ2-5	.	CASSVGGQETQYF	TGTGCCAGCAGTGTGGGGGGACAAGAGACCCAGTACTTC
.	TRBV25-1	TRBJ2-7	TRBD2	CAIPPLLAGGPYEQYF	TGTGCCATCCCACCCCTACTAGCGGGGGGGCCCTACGAGCAGTACTTC
.	TRBV5-1	TRBJ1-5	.	CASSSEGSINQPQHF	TGCGCCAGCAGCTCGGAGGGTTCTATTAATCAGCCCCAGCATTTT
once	TRBV7-8	TRBJ2-7	.	CASSLEPPRVVDEQYF	TGTGCCAGCAGCTTAGAGCCCCCACGGGTAGTCGACGAGCAGTACTTC
.	TRBV2	TRBJ2-1	.	CASSPRPRPLDRFF	TGTGCCAGCAGCCCTAGACCCCGCCCTCTTGACCGGTTCTTC
once	TRBV12-3/TRBV12-4	TRBJ1-2	TRBD1	CASRGDRDGGYTF	TGTGCCAGCAGAGGGGACAGGGACGGCGGCTACACCTTC
once	TRBV4-3	TRBJ1-1	.	CASSQEGALPAFF	TGCGCCAGCAGCCAAGAGGGGGCTCTCCCGGCTTTCTTT
.	TRBV4-1	TRBJ1-1	TRBD1	CASSKGQGVNTEAFF	TGCGCCAGCAGCAAAGGACAGGGGGTGAACACTGAAGCTTTCTTT
.	TRBV7-7	TRBJ2-6	.	CASSWDNSGANVLTF	TGTGCCAGCAGTTGGGACAACTCTGGGGCCAACGTCCTGACTTTC
once	TRBV3-1/TRBV3-2	TRBJ1-2	TRBD1	CASSFGQGNYGYTF	TGTGCCAGCAGTTTTGGACAGGGGAACTATGGCTACACCTTC
.	TRBV21-1	TRBJ1-2	.	CASSDRQVVSYGYTF	TGTGCCAGCAGCGATCGACAGGTTGTATCCTATGGCTACACCTTC
.	TRBV11-3	TRBJ2-3	TRBD2	CASSPGTSADTQYF	TGTGCCAGCAGCCCGGGGACTAGCGCAGATACGCAGTATTTT
.	TRBV4-3	TRBJ2-6	.	CASSQDGAYGYSGANVLTF	TGCGCCAGCAGCCAAGATGGAGCCTACGGCTATTCTGGGGCCAACGTCCTGACTTTC
once	TRBV7-2	TRBJ1-1	.	CASSLTALNTEAFF	TGTGCCAGCAGCCTGACAGCTTTGAACACTGAAGCTTTCTTT
.	TRBV9	TRBJ1-1	TRBD1	CASSVPISGGENTEAFF	TGTGCCAGCAGCGTACCTATCTCAGGGGGCGAGAACACTGAAGCTTTCTTT
.	TRBV7-2	TRBJ2-6	TRBD2	CASSLMAGAGANVLTF	TGTGCCAGCAGCTTAATGGCGGGAGCTGGGGCCAACGTCCTGACTTTC
.	TRBV7-3	TRBJ2-1	.	CASSLSGDSYNEQFF	TGTGCCAGCAGCTTAAGCGGAGACTCCTACAATGAGCAGTTCTTC
.	TRBV19	TRBJ1-1	.	CASSAGGAEAFF	TGTGCCAGTAGCGCGGGGGGTGCTGAAGCTTTCTTT
once	TRBV5-1	TRBJ2-1	TRBD2	CASSLLGRGGANEQFF	TGCGCCAGCAGCTTACTGGGGCGCGGGGGGGCCAATGAGCAGTTCTTC
.	TRBV10-1	TRBJ1-1	TRBD1	CASSAGQGNTEAFF	TGCGCCAGCAGCGCTGGACAGGGCAACACTGAAGCTTTCTTT
.	TRBV4-3	TRBJ1-1	.	CASSQDGLNTEAFF	TGCGCCAGCAGCCAAGACGGTTTGAACACTGAAGCTTTCTTT
.	TRBV5-1	TRBJ1-3	.	CASSSSVDTIYF	TGCGCCAGCAGCTCCAGTGTGGACACCATATATTTT
once	TRBV3-1/TRBV3-2	TRBJ1-5	.	CASSPPGGNQPQHF	TGTGCCAGCAGCCCCCCGGGGGGAAATCAGCCCCAGCATTTT
.	TRBV27	TRBJ1-6	TRBD1	CASSLVSRGLTYNSPLHF	TGTGCCAGCAGTTTAGTTTCCAGGGGGTTAACCTATAATTCACCCCTCCACTTT
once	TRBV9	TRBJ1-3	.	CASSVNRAGNTIYF	TGTGCCAGCAGCGTCAACAGGGCCGGAAACACCATATATTTT
.	TRBV2	TRBJ1-2	.	CASRDGGTYGYTF	TGTGCCAGCAGGGACGGGGGGACCTATGGCTACACCTTC
.	TRBV7-3	TRBJ2-2	TRBD2	CASSSQGATGLGDTGELFF	TGTGCCAGCAGCTCCCAAGGGGCCACGGGACTAGGAGACACCGGGGAGCTGTTTTTT
many	TRBV10-2	TRBJ2-2	TRBD1	CASRPTGLDGELFF	TGCGCCAGCAGACCGACAGGGCTGGACGGGGAGCTGTTTTTT
once	TRBV19	TRBJ1-1	.	CASSAGLSNTEAFF	TGTGCCAGTAGCGCGGGGCTTTCCAACACTGAAGCTTTCTTT
few	TRBV19	TRBJ1-1	.	CASSIAPGNTEAFF	TGTGCCAGTAGTATTGCCCCAGGGAACACTGAAGCTTTCTTT
.	TRBV27	TRBJ2-1	.	CASRAGSGGENEQFF	TGTGCCAGCAGGGCGGGATCAGGGGGAGAAAATGAGCAGTTCTTC
.	TRBV5-1	TRBJ1-4	.	CASSFYGNEKLFF	TGCGCCAGCAGCTTCTACGGGAATGAAAAACTGTTTTTT